This T cell receptor (beta chain) was obtained from a study of T cell responses to AZD1222 COVID-19 vaccine. Findings of the study overall: Repertoires were obtained solely post-peak T cell response.

Sequenced by immunoSEQ multiplex PCR; TCRdb stores in-frame clones only, minus some. Among over 100,000 clones, roughly 88% were seen once, and the ten largest hold around 1%. In the case of this clone: As yet, its antigen is unknown.

Pooling covered second doses at about 4 or about 12 weeks. This clonotype was sampled from an adult who received the AZD1222 COVID-19 vaccine. Sample: peripheral blood, taken 28 days after the second AZD1222 dose.

The CDR3 loop reads CASSLTGGNQPQHF. As DNA, the CDR3 is TGTGCCAGCAGCTTAACGGGAGGAAATCAGCCCCAGCATTTT. This chain joins TRBV7-3 and TRBJ1-5; D call uncertain. Germline lookup yields CDR1 SGHTA and CDR2 FQGTGA. The V gene lost 0 bases and the J gene lost 4 bases, with 7 bases spanning the gap. The CDR3 consists of 14 residues.